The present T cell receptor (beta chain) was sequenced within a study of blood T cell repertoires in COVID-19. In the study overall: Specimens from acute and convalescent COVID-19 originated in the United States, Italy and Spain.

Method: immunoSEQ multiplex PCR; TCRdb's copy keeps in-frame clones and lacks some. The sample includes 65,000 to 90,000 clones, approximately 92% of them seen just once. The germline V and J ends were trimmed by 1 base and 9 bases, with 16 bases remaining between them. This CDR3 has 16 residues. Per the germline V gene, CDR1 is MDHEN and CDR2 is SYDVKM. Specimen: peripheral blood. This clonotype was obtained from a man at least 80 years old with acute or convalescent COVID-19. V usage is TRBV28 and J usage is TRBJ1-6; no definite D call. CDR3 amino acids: CASSLLHGSEGSPLHF. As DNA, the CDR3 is TGTGCCAGCAGTTTATTACATGGGTCCGAGGGTTCACCCCTCCACTTT.